These 29 T cell receptor beta chains came from one sample sequenced in a study of human T cells and chemical hapten exposure (dated by TCRdb to the early 2020s). The method behind the library was RACE. The sample was run on a NextSeq 500. TCRdb reanalyzed the raw reads on its own, using fastp at Q25 for trimming and MiXCR for clone calling, and kept in-frame beta chains. For every CDR3 protein sequence, its rows merge into one entry that carries the most common genes and DNA. For this sample the table gives 300,000 to 400,000 distinct CDR3 sequences, of which 4.5% to 6% were detected only once. Of the sample, just over 2.5% is held by the ten largest clones. The sample's time point label is to be understood as: pre-sensitization, week 0. The sample's treatment or condition, from its label and the paper: therapeutic diphenylcyclopropenone sensitization with weekly scalp DPC. The source material was whole blood, sampled in connection with sensitization to the hapten diphenylcyclopropenone (DPC). The source of these receptors is a woman aged 45 to 65 with alopecia areata. Some clones in this sample may be carry-over from other donors' samples.

The sample holds a few counts of this clonotype. The chain uses TRBV4-1 and TRBJ2-3, with D possibly matching TRBD2 (5 bases). The CDR3 is 16 residues long. The germline V gene encodes CDR1 MGHRA and CDR2 YSYEKL. Trimming took 1 base from V and 1 from J, leaving 12 bases between them. CDR3 residues: CASSQVLGLGTDTQYF. In DNA form, the CDR3 reads TGCGCCAGCAGCCAAGTTTTAGGACTCGGCACAGATACGCAGTATTTT.

This clonotype has a handful of counts. V usage is TRBV20-1 and J usage is TRBJ1-4; D not resolved. The length of the CDR3 is 14 residues. Trimming removed 0 bases at V and 8 bases at J, with 13 bases between. Germline CDR1 and CDR2: DFQATT and SNEGSKA (reference sequence). For the CDR3, the DNA is TGCAGTGCTAGAGATCGGGGAGTGGCGGAAAAACTGTTTTTT. Translated: CSARDRGVAEKLFF.

Many counts were recorded for this clonotype. The J gene is TRBJ2-3, the V gene TRBV7-2; 11 nucleotides match TRBD2. Germline CDR1 reads SGHTA; CDR2 reads FQGNSA. The CDR3 contains 15 residues. Unmatched junction bases numbered 4, after V lost 6 bases and J lost 2 bases. CDR3 protein: CASRGTSGYTDTQYF. CDR3 bases: TGTGCCAGCAGGGGGACTAGCGGATACACAGATACGCAGTATTTT.

The chain links TRBV20-1 to TRBJ1-1; a possible D gene is TRBD1 (5 bases). Per germline, CDR1 DFQATT and CDR2 SNEGSKA (reference sequence). This CDR3 is 16 amino acids long. V lost 2 bases to trimming and J lost 4 bases, with 20 bases between them. The CDR3 here is CSARLGGVGLGTEAFF. DNA for the CDR3: TGCAGTGCTAGATTGGGGGGGGTAGGCCTAGGCACTGAAGCTTTCTTT.

This clonotype was observed at least ten times. The chain has TRBV28 and TRBJ2-1; 10 nucleotides agree with TRBD1. Per germline, CDR1 MDHEN and CDR2 SYDVKM. V lost 4 bases, J lost 3 bases, and 3 bases stayed unmatched. The CDR3 loop spans 15 amino acids. CDR3 nucleotides: TGTGCCAGCAGTTCCGGACAGGGGGGCTACAATGAGCAGTTCTTC. It yields the protein CASSSGQGGYNEQFF.

Ten or more counts support this clonotype. V is TRBV7-2 and J is TRBJ2-3; D is ambiguous. This CDR3 is 13 amino acids long. V gave up 0 bases and J gave up 2 bases, with 3 bases separating them. Germline lookup yields CDR1 SGHTA and CDR2 FQGNSA. The CDR3 coding sequence is TGTGCCAGCAGCTTAGCCCCCACAGATACGCAGTATTTT. This translates into CASSLAPTDTQYF.

This chain links TRBV2 with TRBJ2-5; unclear D gene. CDR1 and CDR2 (germline): SNHLY, FYNNEI. V dropped 6 bases and J dropped 1 base, with 9 bases sitting between them. The CDR3 totals 13 residues. CDR3 protein: CASRGFGQETQYF. As DNA, the CDR3 is TGTGCCAGCAGGGGATTCGGCCAAGAGACCCAGTACTTC.

The rearrangement uses TRBV14 and TRBJ1-1, with no clear D. The CDR3 spans 12 residues. V was trimmed by 1 base and J by 6 bases, leaving 6 bases between them. CDR1 is SGHDN, CDR2 FVKESK, per germline. In nucleotides, the CDR3 is TGTGCCAGCAGCCAAGCCGGGGCTGAAGCTTTCTTT. This translates into CASSQAGAEAFF.

This clonotype was seen ten or more times. The chain employs TRBV11-2 and TRBJ2-3, with D uncertain. The CDR3 covers 14 residues. Germline CDR1 is SGHAT and CDR2 is FQNNGV. Trimming took 5 bases from V and 6 from J, leaving 15 bases between them. The CDR3 region is CASSLGFAPDTQYF. CDR3 nucleotide sequence: TGTGCCAGCAGCCTCGGATTCGCCCCCGATACGCAGTATTTT. The full variable domain, its missing parts supplied by reference TRBV11-2 and TRBJ2-3, is EAGVAQSPRYKIIEKRQSVAFWCNPISGHATLYWYQQILGQGPKLLIQFQNNGVVDDSQLPKDRFSAERLKGVDSTLKIQPAKLEDSAVYLCASSLGFAPDTQYFGPGTRLTVL.

In its sample, this clonotype was seen many times. J is TRBJ2-7 and V is TRBV18; D might be TRBD2 (5 bases). In germline, CDR1 is KGHSH, CDR2 LQKENI. V dropped 0 bases and J dropped 9 bases, with 9 bases sitting between them. The CDR3 covers 12 residues. The DNA of the CDR3 is TGTGCCAGCTCACCACCCCCCAGCGGGCAGTACTTC. Residues: CASSPPPSGQYF.

This clonotype was found a few times. The rearrangement uses TRBV9 and TRBJ2-2; D call uncertain. Germline V gene sequence: CDR1 SGDLS, CDR2 YYNGEE. Between the trimmed V and J ends, which lost 1 base and 0 bases, there was a span of 7 bases. The CDR3 runs 15 residues. CDR3 in amino acids: CASSVNTANTGELFF. The CDR3 region has the DNA TGTGCCAGCAGCGTAAACACAGCGAACACCGGGGAGCTGTTTTTT.

The V call is TRBV4-2, the J call TRBJ2-4; either TRBD1 or TRBD2 may fit D (6 bases each). The CDR3 extends over 15 amino acids. The V end lost 0 bases, the J end lost 8 bases, and 14 bases lay between the germline ends. Germline V gene data show CDR1 as LGHNA and CDR2 as YNFKEQ. This CDR3 reads CASSQEVERGDIQYF. CDR3 bases: TGTGCCAGCAGCCAAGAGGTTGAGAGGGGGGACATTCAGTACTTC.

This clonotype was recorded at least ten times. The rearrangement links TRBV3-1 to TRBJ2-7; a possible D gene is TRBD2 (5 bases). This CDR3 has 17 amino acids. CDR1 LGHDT and CDR2 YNNKEL come from the germline V gene (reference sequence). Trimming removed 0 bases from V and 2 bases from J, with 17 bases in between. CDR3 protein: CASSQDRTFPIAYEQYF. CDR3 in DNA: TGTGCCAGCAGCCAAGATCGGACTTTCCCGATTGCCTACGAGCAGTACTTC.

This clonotype showed up just a few times. This rearrangement joins TRBV5-1 to TRBJ2-7; 8 positions agree with TRBD1. V gave up 2 bases and J gave up 7 bases; unmatched junction bases: 8. The CDR3 loop spans 14 amino acids. Germline CDR1 is SGHRS and CDR2 is YFSETQ. The CDR3 bases are TGCGCCAGCAGCTTAGAACAGGGGGTTCGGGAGCAGTACTTC. The encoded protein is CASSLEQGVREQYF. Using reference TRBV5-1 and TRBJ2-7 for the parts outside the CDR3, the full variable domain is KAGVTQTPRYLIKTRGQQVTLSCSPISGHRSVSWYQQTPGQGLQFLFEYFSETQRNKGNFPGRFSGRQFSNSRSEMNVSTLELGDSALYLCASSLEQGVREQYFGPGTRLTVT.

This clonotype was detected many times. The rearrangement links TRBV7-2 to TRBJ2-1; D is possibly TRBD1 (6 bases). The germline gives CDR1 SGHTA, CDR2 FQGNSA. The CDR3 covers 16 residues. V was shortened by 5 bases and J by 0 bases, with 14 bases between the two germline ends. The CDR3: CASSRDRSSSYNEQFF. CDR3 in DNA: TGTGCCAGCAGCCGCGACAGGTCTAGCTCCTACAATGAGCAGTTCTTC.

This clonotype has just a few counts. This chain joins TRBV29-1 and TRBJ2-7; D not certain. Germline lookup yields CDR1 SQVTM and CDR2 ANQGSEA. CDR3 length equals 12 residues. The V and J ends lost 5 bases and 3 bases respectively, with 11 bases between them. CDR3 protein: CSVTRQGYEQYF. The CDR3 bases are TGCAGCGTTACCAGACAAGGCTACGAGCAGTACTTC.

This clonotype was counted only a few times. The chain is built from TRBV20-1 and TRBJ2-5, with D unresolved. Germline V gives CDR1 DFQATT, CDR2 SNEGSKA (reference sequence). The CDR3 covers 12 residues. Trimming took off 4 bases at V and 5 bases at J, with 11 bases between the two ends. In DNA, the CDR3 is TGCAGTGCTATTTTAAGGTTGGAGACCCAGTACTTC. Its translation: CSAILRLETQYF.

This clonotype has ten or more counts. J is TRBJ2-4 and V is TRBV7-9; a weak D match, TRBD2 (6 bases). The V end lost 5 bases, the J end lost 0 bases, and 17 bases lay between the germline ends. Germline CDR1 and CDR2: SEHNR and FQNEAQ (reference sequence). The length of the CDR3 is 17 residues. This chain's CDR3 is CASSPGGAGLAKNIQYF. The CDR3 coding sequence is TGTGCCAGCAGCCCCGGGGGAGCTGGGCTAGCCAAAAACATTCAGTACTTC.

This clonotype was found a few times. V is TRBV5-6 and J is TRBJ2-2, with D possibly being TRBD1 or TRBD2 (6 bases each). Germline lookup yields CDR1 SGHDT and CDR2 YYEEEE. The CDR3 spans 16 residues. The V end was cut by 7 bases, the J end by 5 bases, with 21 bases between. The CDR3, as DNA: TGTGCCAGCCTGATGGGGGGCTGGGTTCCAACCGGGGAGCTGTTTTTT. Translation gives CASLMGGWVPTGELFF. Full variable domain (remainder filled in from reference TRBV5-6 and TRBJ2-2): DAGVTQSPTHLIKTRGQQVTLRCSPKSGHDTVSWYQQALGQGPQFIFQYYEEEERQRGNFPDRFSGHQFPNYSSELNVNALLLGDSALYLCASLMGGWVPTGELFFGEGSRLTVL.

The chain links TRBV20-1 to TRBJ2-7; TRBD1 agrees at 7 bases. Unmatched junction bases numbered 6, after V lost 1 base and J lost 6 bases. Germline V CDR1 and CDR2: DFQATT, SNEGSKA (reference sequence). This CDR3 comprises 13 residues. CDR3 in amino acids: CSARGDRVGEQYF. For the CDR3, the DNA is TGCAGTGCTAGAGGAGACAGGGTAGGCGAGCAGTACTTC.

The V and J genes are TRBV7-8 and TRBJ1-1; the match to TRBD1 covers 8 bases. With V trimmed by 8 bases and J by 7 bases, 12 bases remained unmatched. CDR1 is SGHVS, CDR2 FQNEAQ, per germline. The CDR3 extends over 14 amino acids. The DNA for the CDR3 is TGTGCCAGCTCAGGAGGCAGGGGGCCTAGTGAAGCTTTCTTT. Its translation: CASSGGRGPSEAFF.

V and J are TRBV7-2 and TRBJ2-3, with 8 bases aligning to TRBD1. Germline V lookup: CDR1 SGHTA, CDR2 FQGNSA. With V trimmed by 0 bases and J by 6 bases, 5 bases remained unmatched. The length of the CDR3 is 15 residues. The CDR3 protein is CASSLADRDWDTQYF. CDR3 in DNA: TGTGCCAGCAGCTTAGCGGACAGGGATTGGGATACGCAGTATTTT.

This clonotype has just a few counts. The chain couples TRBV6-5 to TRBJ1-1; D is ambiguous. The germline gives CDR1 MNHEY, CDR2 SVGAGI. This CDR3 comprises 17 residues. Trimming took 3 bases from V and 0 from J, leaving 17 bases between them. CDR3 DNA: TGTGCCAGCAGTTATGGGAGCGGGGTCCCCTTGAACACTGAAGCTTTCTTT. Its protein product is CASSYGSGVPLNTEAFF.

At least ten counts were recorded for this clonotype. The chain links TRBV28 to TRBJ2-7, with TRBD1 matching over 7 bases. CDR3 length: 14 amino acids. With V trimmed by 6 bases and J by 4 bases, 9 bases remained unmatched. Germline-derived CDR1 and CDR2 are MDHEN and SYDVKM. The CDR3 protein is CASSRYRGRYEQYF. CDR3 in DNA: TGTGCCAGCAGCCGTTACAGGGGAAGGTACGAGCAGTACTTC.

This clonotype was seen repeatedly, ten times or more. CDR3: CAWTTSAGTQYF. CDR3 sequence (DNA): TGTGCCTGGACTACTAGCGCTGGGACCCAGTACTTC. The V gene is TRBV30, the J gene TRBJ2-5; TRBD2 matches at 7 bases. Germline CDR1 reads GTSNPN; CDR2 reads SVGIG (reference sequence). V lost 4 bases, J lost 7 bases, and 6 bases stayed unmatched. The CDR3 runs to 12 residues.

This clonotype was seen at least ten times. This chain links TRBV29-1 with TRBJ2-3; D is possibly TRBD1 (6 bases). The CDR3 extends over 11 amino acids. Germline V gene sequence: CDR1 SQVTM, CDR2 ANQGSEA. Trimming stripped 7 bases from V and 4 bases from J, with 9 bases between. The CDR3 DNA sequence: TGCAGCGGGGGGCAGGCAGATACGCAGTATTTT. Translating it yields CSGGQADTQYF.

This clonotype has a handful of counts. V is TRBV28 and J is TRBJ1-1, with D hard to call. The CDR3 runs 13 residues. Germline CDR1 MDHEN, CDR2 SYDVKM. V lost 2 bases and J lost 8, with 12 bases in between. CDR3 in DNA: TGTGCCAGCAGTTTAATCCAGAGCCAGGAAGCTTTCTTT. Its translation: CASSLIQSQEAFF. The complete variable domain, with remaining parts taken from reference TRBV28 and TRBJ1-1, reads DVKVTQSSRYLVKRTGEKVFLECVQDMDHENMFWYRQDPGLGLRLIYFSYDVKMKEKGDIPEGYSVSREKKERFSLILESASTNQTSMYLCASSLIQSQEAFFGQGTRLTVV.

This clonotype was detected ten times or more. The rearrangement uses TRBV6-2 or TRBV6-3 and TRBJ2-5; D is perhaps TRBD2 (6 bases). Trimming removed 8 bases from V and 4 bases from J, with 14 bases in between. The CDR3 loop spans 13 amino acids. Germline V lookup: CDR1 MNHEY, CDR2 SVGEGT. The CDR3 loop reads CASGGNYGETQYF. CDR3 DNA sequence: TGTGCCAGCGGGGGGAACTACGGAGAGACCCAGTACTTC.

This clonotype has a count of ten or more. The chain links TRBV12-3 or TRBV12-4 to TRBJ2-7; 9 nucleotides line up with TRBD1. V lost 5 bases to trimming and J lost 1 base; unmatched junction nucleotides: 9. The CDR3 sequence is 16 residues long. CDR3 sequence: CASSRPAGQGSYEQYF. As DNA, the CDR3 is TGTGCCAGCAGTCGACCAGCAGGACAGGGGTCCTACGAGCAGTACTTC.